This T cell receptor (beta chain) is from a study of blood T cell repertoires in COVID-19. Across the whole study: From the United States, Italy and Spain came samples of acute and convalescent COVID-19.

Using immunoSEQ multiplex PCR, the repertoire was profiled, and TCRdb retains in-frame clones only, with some absent. The sample has approximately 200,000 clones, roughly three quarters seen once. Seattle researchers signed up patients amid active infection and tracked them longitudinally. The specimen was peripheral blood. The receptor comes from an elderly woman with COVID-19, enrolled during active disease.

The DNA for the CDR3 is TGTGCCAGCAGCCCTCCCCCGGGGGAGCAGTACTTC. It specifies CASSPPPGEQYF. The V call is TRBV28, the J call TRBJ2-7; possibly TRBD2 for D (5 bases). Germline V gene sequence: CDR1 MDHEN, CDR2 SYDVKM. V lost 6 bases, J lost 7 bases, and 13 bases lay in between. The CDR3 extends over 12 amino acids.